A selection of T cell receptor beta chains follows, all from one sample in a study of monozygotic twins with inflammatory bowel disease. Reanalyzing the 5' RACE reads, TCRdb keeps one entry per CDR3 protein, without DNA. The sample data list approximately 400,000 distinct CDR3 sequences. Sequenced sample: blood. The receptors stem from a human donor with ulcerative colitis or Crohn's disease, or a healthy co-twin of an affected twin (not recorded which). Each CDR3 is given with its conserved first and last residue.

len: 15
j_gene: TRBJ2-7
v_gene: TRBV5-5
CDR3aa: CASSLSGTGTYEQYF

len: 13
j_gene: TRBJ2-3
v_gene: TRBV20-1
CDR3aa: CSGGLAGGDTQYF

len: 15
j_gene: TRBJ2-3
v_gene: TRBV20-1
CDR3aa: CSAASSSGSTDTQYF

len: 14
j_gene: TRBJ2-2
v_gene: TRBV29-1
CDR3aa: CSVEGWTVTGELFF

len: 12
j_gene: TRBJ2-1
v_gene: TRBV12-3/TRBV12-4
CDR3aa: CASSTTSSEQFF

len: 15
j_gene: TRBJ2-4
v_gene: TRBV6-5
CDR3aa: CASSLGGLSKNIQYF

len: 13
j_gene: TRBJ1-2
v_gene: TRBV5-1
CDR3aa: CASSSSGGSGYTF

len: 15
j_gene: TRBJ2-1
v_gene: TRBV4-1
CDR3aa: CASSQVPRTSREQFF

len: 17
j_gene: TRBJ2-7
v_gene: TRBV3-1
CDR3aa: CASSQDPAALSPYEQYF

len: 16
j_gene: TRBJ2-3
v_gene: TRBV11-2
CDR3aa: CASSLARLGAEDTQYF

len: 16
j_gene: TRBJ2-6
v_gene: TRBV7-3
CDR3aa: CASSRQAFSGANVLTF

len: 13
j_gene: TRBJ1-2
v_gene: TRBV4-2
CDR3aa: CASSHRSNYGYTF

len: 15
j_gene: TRBJ2-1
v_gene: TRBV7-3
CDR3aa: CASSAIAGVYNEQFF

len: 13
j_gene: TRBJ2-1
v_gene: TRBV27
CDR3aa: CASRTSSYNEQFF

len: 17
j_gene: TRBJ1-5
v_gene: TRBV15
CDR3aa: CATSRGRGQGNNQPQHF

len: 14
j_gene: TRBJ2-1
v_gene: TRBV3-1
CDR3aa: CASRLAGGTVEQFF

len: 13
j_gene: TRBJ2-2
v_gene: TRBV5-1
CDR3aa: CASSFQHTGELFF

len: 15
j_gene: TRBJ1-1
v_gene: TRBV4-2
CDR3aa: CVSSQEGQMNTEAFF

len: 14
j_gene: TRBJ2-3
v_gene: TRBV7-9
CDR3aa: CASSGLGGMDTQYF

len: 13
j_gene: TRBJ2-1
v_gene: TRBV29-1
CDR3aa: CSAQGRDYNEQFF

len: 13
j_gene: TRBJ1-1
v_gene: TRBV19
CDR3aa: CASSGPLDTEAFF

len: 14
j_gene: TRBJ2-7
v_gene: TRBV12-3/TRBV12-4
CDR3aa: CASSPGQGPYEQYF

len: 14
j_gene: TRBJ2-7
v_gene: TRBV7-2
CDR3aa: CASSPGPRQGEQYF

len: 14
j_gene: TRBJ2-1
v_gene: TRBV5-1
CDR3aa: CASSLAAGYNEQFF

len: 15
j_gene: TRBJ2-1
v_gene: TRBV5-1
CDR3aa: CASSSGTARHNEQFF

len: 19
j_gene: TRBJ2-1
v_gene: TRBV5-1
CDR3aa: CASSLAPLLAGGDYNEQFF

len: 15
j_gene: TRBJ2-3
v_gene: TRBV5-1
CDR3aa: CASSFVGDHTDTQYF

len: 15
j_gene: TRBJ2-1
v_gene: TRBV20-1
CDR3aa: CSARDRLAGSGEQFF

len: 13
j_gene: TRBJ2-4
v_gene: TRBV20-1
CDR3aa: CSAWGQGGYIQYF

len: 17
j_gene: TRBJ1-4
v_gene: TRBV7-9
CDR3aa: CASSYLRYGQGGEKLFF

len: 14
j_gene: TRBJ2-7
v_gene: TRBV27
CDR3aa: CASSTQGNLYEQYF

len: 13
j_gene: TRBJ2-1
v_gene: TRBV24-1
CDR3aa: CATSDRRIPEQFF

len: 16
j_gene: TRBJ2-2
v_gene: TRBV11-2
CDR3aa: CASSLVFRGNTGELFF

len: 19
j_gene: TRBJ2-5
v_gene: TRBV9
CDR3aa: CASSFEAGTSGGNQETQYF

len: 15
j_gene: TRBJ1-1
v_gene: TRBV30
CDR3aa: CAWSFGGGRDTEAFF

len: 15
j_gene: TRBJ1-5
v_gene: TRBV20-1
CDR3aa: CSARETGERNQPQHF

len: 20
j_gene: TRBJ2-3
v_gene: TRBV4-2
CDR3aa: CASSPPPAVAGGHDTDTQYF

len: 13
j_gene: TRBJ1-4
v_gene: TRBV20-1
CDR3aa: CSARKGVYEKLFF

len: 14
j_gene: TRBJ1-5
v_gene: TRBV6-6
CDR3aa: CASAGGQAWQPQHF

len: 17
j_gene: TRBJ2-3
v_gene: TRBV7-2
CDR3aa: CASSSQSGLAGVDTQYF

len: 16
j_gene: TRBJ2-5
v_gene: TRBV5-1
CDR3aa: CASSPLAGGHQETQYF

len: 13
j_gene: TRBJ2-3
v_gene: TRBV7-7
CDR3aa: CASSPTSLDTQYF

len: 15
j_gene: TRBJ2-7
v_gene: TRBV12-3/TRBV12-4
CDR3aa: CASLEGRAGSYEQYF

len: 14
j_gene: TRBJ2-7
v_gene: TRBV7-9
CDR3aa: CASSFGQDTYEQYF

len: 14
j_gene: TRBJ2-2
v_gene: TRBV7-6
CDR3aa: CASSETVNTGELFF

len: 18
j_gene: TRBJ2-1
v_gene: TRBV19
CDR3aa: CASTLDRGLPSSYNEQFF